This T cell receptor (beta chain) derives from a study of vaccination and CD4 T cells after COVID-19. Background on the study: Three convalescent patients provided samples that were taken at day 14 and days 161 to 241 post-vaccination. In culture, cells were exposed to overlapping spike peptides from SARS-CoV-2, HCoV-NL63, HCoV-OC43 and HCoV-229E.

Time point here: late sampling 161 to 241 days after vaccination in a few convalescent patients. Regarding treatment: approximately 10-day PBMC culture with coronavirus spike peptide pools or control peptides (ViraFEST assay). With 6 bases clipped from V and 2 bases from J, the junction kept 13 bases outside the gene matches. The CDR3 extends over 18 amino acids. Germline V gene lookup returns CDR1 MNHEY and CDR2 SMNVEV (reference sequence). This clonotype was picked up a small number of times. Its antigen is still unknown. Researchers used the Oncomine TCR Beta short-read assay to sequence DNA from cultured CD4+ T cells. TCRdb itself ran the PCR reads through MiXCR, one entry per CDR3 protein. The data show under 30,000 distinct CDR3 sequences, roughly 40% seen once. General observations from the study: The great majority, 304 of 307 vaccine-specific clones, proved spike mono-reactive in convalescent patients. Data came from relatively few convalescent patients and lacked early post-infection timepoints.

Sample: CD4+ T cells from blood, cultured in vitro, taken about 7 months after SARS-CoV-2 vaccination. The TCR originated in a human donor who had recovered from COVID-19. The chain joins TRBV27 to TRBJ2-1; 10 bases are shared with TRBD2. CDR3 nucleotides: TGTGCCAGCAGCACTACCCGGCCTAGCGGGAGACCCTACAATGAGCAGTTCTTC. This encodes CASSTTRPSGRPYNEQFF.